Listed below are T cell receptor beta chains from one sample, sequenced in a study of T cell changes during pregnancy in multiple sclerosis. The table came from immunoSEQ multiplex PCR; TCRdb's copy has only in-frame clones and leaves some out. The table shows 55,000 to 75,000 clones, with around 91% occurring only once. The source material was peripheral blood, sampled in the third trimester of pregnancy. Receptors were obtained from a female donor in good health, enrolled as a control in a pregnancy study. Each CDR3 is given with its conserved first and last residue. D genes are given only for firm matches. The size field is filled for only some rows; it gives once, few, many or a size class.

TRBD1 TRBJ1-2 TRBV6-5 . TGTGCCAGCAGTTACAGGACAGGAGACGGCTACACCTTC CASSYRTGDGYTF
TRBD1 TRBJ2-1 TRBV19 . TGTGCCAGTAGAGACAGGGCCGTCCACAATGAGCAGTTCTTC CASRDRAVHNEQFF
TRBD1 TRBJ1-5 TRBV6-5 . TGTGCCAGCAGTTACCGGACAGGCTTCAATCAGCCCCAGCATTTT CASSYRTGFNQPQHF
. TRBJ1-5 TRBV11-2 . TGTGCCAGCAGCTTAGGGGGGGAGGGAAATCAGCCCCAGCATTTT CASSLGGEGNQPQHF
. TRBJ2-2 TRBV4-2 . TGTGCCAGCAGCCAAGACGGGGGGCCCGGGGAGCTGTTTTTT CASSQDGGPGELFF
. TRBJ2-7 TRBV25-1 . TGTGCCAGCAGTAGAGAACGGGATGGCGACGAGCAGTACTTC CASSRERDGDEQYF
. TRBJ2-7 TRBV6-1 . TGTGCCAGCAGAGAGACCTACGAGCAGTACTTC CASRETYEQYF
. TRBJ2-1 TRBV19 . TGTGCCAGTAGTATAGGGGGGGGCCACTACAATGAGCAGTTCTTC CASSIGGGHYNEQFF
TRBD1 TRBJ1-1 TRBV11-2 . TGTGCCAGCAGCTCCACCCCAGGGGGCGGCACTGAAGCTTTCTTT CASSSTPGGGTEAFF
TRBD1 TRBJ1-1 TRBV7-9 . TGTGCCAGCAACCCCGGGACAGATGAAGCTTTCTTT CASNPGTDEAFF
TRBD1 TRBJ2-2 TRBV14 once TGTGCCAGCAGCCAAGCAGACAGGGGCCGGGTGGCCGGGGAGCTGTTTTTT CASSQADRGRVAGELFF
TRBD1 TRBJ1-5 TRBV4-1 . TGCGCCAGCAGCCGAGACAGGGGACCCAATCAGCCCCAGCATTTT CASSRDRGPNQPQHF
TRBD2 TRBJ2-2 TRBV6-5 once TGTGCCAGCACTAGACTAGCGTGGGCCGGGGAGCTGTTTTTT CASTRLAWAGELFF
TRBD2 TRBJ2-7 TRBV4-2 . TGTGCCAGCAGCCAAGAAGCCGGGGCGGGGGGGTCCTACGAGCAGTACTTC CASSQEAGAGGSYEQYF
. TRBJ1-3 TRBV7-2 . TGTGCCAGCAGCTTAGCGCCAGGGGCTGGAAACACCATATATTTT CASSLAPGAGNTIYF
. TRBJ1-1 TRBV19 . TGTGCCAGTAGTATGGGTCGCAGGGTGACTGAAGCTTTCTTT CASSMGRRVTEAFF
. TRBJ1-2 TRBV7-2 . TGTGCCAGCAGCCGGGACACGAACTATGGCTACACCTTC CASSRDTNYGYTF
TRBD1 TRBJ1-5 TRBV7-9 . TGTGCCAGCAGCTTTACCGGGACAGGTGATCAGCCCCAGCATTTT CASSFTGTGDQPQHF
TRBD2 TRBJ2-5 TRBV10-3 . TGTGCCATCAGTGACTCTAGCGGGGGGCATCAAGAGACCCAGTACTTC CAISDSSGGHQETQYF
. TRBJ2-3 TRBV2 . TGTGCCAGCAGTGAGCACTTTGCAGATACGCAGTATTTT CASSEHFADTQYF
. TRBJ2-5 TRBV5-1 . TGCGCCAGCAGCCCTTTTATAGCCGGGGTAGAGACCCAGTACTTC CASSPFIAGVETQYF
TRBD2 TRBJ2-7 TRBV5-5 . TGTGCCAGCAGCCTCGGACTAGCGGGGTCGTACGAGCAGTACTTC CASSLGLAGSYEQYF
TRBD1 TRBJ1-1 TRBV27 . TGTGCCAGCAGTTTATTAGACAGGGGGGCCCGAAGGGGTGAAGCTTTCTTT CASSLLDRGARRGEAFF
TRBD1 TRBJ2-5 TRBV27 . TGTGCCAGCAGTGACAGGGTTAGCCAAGAGACCCAGTACTTC CASSDRVSQETQYF
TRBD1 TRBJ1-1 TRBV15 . TGTGCCACCAGCGGAGGACAGGGTGGTTTAGTGAACACTGAAGCTTTCTTT CATSGGQGGLVNTEAFF
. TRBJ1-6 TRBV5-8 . TGTGCCAGCAGCCTAACGGGGGGGGATAATTCACCCCTCCACTTT CASSLTGGDNSPLHF
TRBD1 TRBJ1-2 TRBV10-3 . TGTGCCATCAGGAAGGGACAGGACGCCCTTGGCTACACCTTC CAIRKGQDALGYTF
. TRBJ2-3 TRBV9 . TGTGCCAGCAGCGTAGGGTTTGAGGCAGATACGCAGTATTTT CASSVGFEADTQYF
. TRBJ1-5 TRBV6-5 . TGTGCCAGCAGCCCCGGACAGCCTAGCAATCAGCCCCAGCATTTT CASSPGQPSNQPQHF
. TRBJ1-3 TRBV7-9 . TGTGCCAGCAGCTTAGACAGGCCCTCTGGAAACACCATATATTTT CASSLDRPSGNTIYF
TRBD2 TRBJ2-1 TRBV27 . TGTGCCAGCAGTTCAGCGGGGATCTCCTACAATGAGCAGTTCTTC CASSSAGISYNEQFF
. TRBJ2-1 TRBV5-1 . TGCGCCAGCAGCCCGCCAGATACCCGGGACTACAATGAGCAGTTCTTC CASSPPDTRDYNEQFF
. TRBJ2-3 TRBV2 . TGTGCCAGCAGTGAGGGGGGGCATTTAGATACGCAGTATTTT CASSEGGHLDTQYF
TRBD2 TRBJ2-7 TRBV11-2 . TGTGCCAGCAGCTTAGAGGCGCGGGGGGGCTCCTACGAGCAGTACTTC CASSLEARGGSYEQYF
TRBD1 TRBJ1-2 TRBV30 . TGTGCCTGGAGTTTACAGGGGGGATATGGCTACACCTTC CAWSLQGGYGYTF
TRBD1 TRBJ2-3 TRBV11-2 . TGTGCCAGCAGCTTAGGACAGGGTAGGAGCACAGATACGCAGTATTTT CASSLGQGRSTDTQYF
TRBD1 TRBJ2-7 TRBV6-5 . TGTGCCAGCAGTCCACTGGGACAGGGTGGCGAGCAGTACTTC CASSPLGQGGEQYF
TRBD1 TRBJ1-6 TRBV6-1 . TGTGCCAGCAGCAGATACAGGGGAAATTCACCCCTCCACTTT CASSRYRGNSPLHF
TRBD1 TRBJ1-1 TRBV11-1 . TGTGCCAGCAGCTTGGGGACAGTCCTGAGGGCTGAAGCTTTCTTT CASSLGTVLRAEAFF
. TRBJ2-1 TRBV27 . TGTGCCAGCAGTCCACGGGGAACCTACAATGAGCAGTTCTTC CASSPRGTYNEQFF
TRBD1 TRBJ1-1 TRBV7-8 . TGTGCCAGCAGCTTAGTGTCGGCAGGGGGCACTGAAGCTTTCTTT CASSLVSAGGTEAFF
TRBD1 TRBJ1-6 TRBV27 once TGTGCCAGCAGCCTAGGGGGCAATTCACCCCTCCACTTT CASSLGGNSPLHF
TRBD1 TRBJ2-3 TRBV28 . TGTGCCAGCAGTTTGCGGACAGGCTTTCCAGATACGCAGTATTTT CASSLRTGFPDTQYF